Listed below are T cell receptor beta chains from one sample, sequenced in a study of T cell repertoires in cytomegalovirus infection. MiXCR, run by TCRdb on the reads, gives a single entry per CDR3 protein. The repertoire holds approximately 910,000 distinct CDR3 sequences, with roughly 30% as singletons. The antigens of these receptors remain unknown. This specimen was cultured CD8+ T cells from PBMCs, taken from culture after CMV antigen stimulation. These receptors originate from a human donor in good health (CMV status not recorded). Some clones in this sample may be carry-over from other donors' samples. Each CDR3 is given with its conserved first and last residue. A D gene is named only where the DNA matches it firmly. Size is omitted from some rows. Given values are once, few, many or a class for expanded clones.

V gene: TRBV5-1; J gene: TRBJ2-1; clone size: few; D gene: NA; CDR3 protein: CASSLVQGLEQFF; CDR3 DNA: TGCGCCAGCAGCTTGGTACAGGGCTTGGAGCAGTTCTTC
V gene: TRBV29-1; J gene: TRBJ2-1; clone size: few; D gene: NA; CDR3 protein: CSVEFRGDYNEQFF; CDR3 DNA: TGCAGCGTTGAATTTCGCGGGGATTACAATGAGCAGTTCTTC
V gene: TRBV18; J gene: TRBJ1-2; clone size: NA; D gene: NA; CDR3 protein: CASSPPEAAYGYTF; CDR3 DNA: TGTGCCAGCTCACCACCGGAGGCAGCTTATGGCTACACCTTC
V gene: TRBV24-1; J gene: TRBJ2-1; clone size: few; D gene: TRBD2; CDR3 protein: CATSVAGATGGEQFF; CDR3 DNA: TGTGCCACCAGTGTAGCGGGGGCCACGGGGGGTGAGCAGTTCTTC
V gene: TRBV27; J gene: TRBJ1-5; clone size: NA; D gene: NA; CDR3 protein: CASSLWGGEQPQHF; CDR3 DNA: TGTGCCAGCAGTTTATGGGGGGGAGAGCAGCCCCAGCATTTT
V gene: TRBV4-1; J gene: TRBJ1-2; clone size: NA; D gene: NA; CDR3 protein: CASSQEAWTDSYGYTF; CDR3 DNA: TGCGCCAGCAGCCAAGAAGCTTGGACGGACTCCTATGGCTACACCTTC
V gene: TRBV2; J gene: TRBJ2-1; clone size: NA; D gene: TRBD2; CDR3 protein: CASSETGLAGDNEQFF; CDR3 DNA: TGTGCCAGCAGTGAAACGGGACTAGCGGGGGACAATGAGCAGTTCTTC
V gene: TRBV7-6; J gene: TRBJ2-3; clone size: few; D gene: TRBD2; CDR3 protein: CASSTVARGGSADTQYF; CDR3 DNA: TGTGCCAGCAGCACCGTGGCGCGGGGGGGCTCGGCAGATACGCAGTATTTT
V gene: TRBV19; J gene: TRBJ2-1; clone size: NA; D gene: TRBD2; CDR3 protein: CASSPWTSGDEQFF; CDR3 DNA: TGTGCCAGTAGTCCATGGACTAGTGGCGATGAGCAGTTCTTC
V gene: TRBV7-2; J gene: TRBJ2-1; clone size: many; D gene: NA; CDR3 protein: CASSLRGGHYNEQFF; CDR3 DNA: TGTGCCAGCAGCTTACGCGGGGGCCATTACAATGAGCAGTTCTTC
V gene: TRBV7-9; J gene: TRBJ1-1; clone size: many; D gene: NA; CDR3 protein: CASSIPENTEAFF; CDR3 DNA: TGTGCCAGCAGCATACCAGAGAACACTGAAGCTTTCTTT
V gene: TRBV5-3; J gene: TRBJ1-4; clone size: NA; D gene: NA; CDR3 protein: CASSLEGGGTNEKLFF; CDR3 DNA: TGTGCCAGCAGCTTGGAGGGGGGTGGAACTAATGAAAAACTGTTTTTT
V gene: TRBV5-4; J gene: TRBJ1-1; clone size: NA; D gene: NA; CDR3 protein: CASSWGGGGTEAFF; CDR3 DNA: TGTGCCAGCAGTTGGGGAGGGGGGGGCACTGAAGCTTTCTTT
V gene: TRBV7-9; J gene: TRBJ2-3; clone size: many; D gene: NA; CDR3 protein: CASSLSSVDPDTQYF; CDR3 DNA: TGTGCCAGCAGCTTAAGTAGTGTCGATCCAGATACGCAGTATTTT
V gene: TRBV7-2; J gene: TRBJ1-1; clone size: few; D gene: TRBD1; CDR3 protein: CASSPAPAGGTEAFF; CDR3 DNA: TGTGCCAGCAGCCCCGCCCCGGCAGGGGGGACTGAAGCTTTCTTT
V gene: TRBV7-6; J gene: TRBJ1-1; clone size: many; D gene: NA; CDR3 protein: CASSQEGTNTEAFF; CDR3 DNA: TGTGCCAGCAGCCAGGAAGGCACGAACACTGAAGCTTTCTTT
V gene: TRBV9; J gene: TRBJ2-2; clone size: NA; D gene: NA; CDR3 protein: CASSGHRAGELFF; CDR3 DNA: TGTGCCAGCAGCGGACACAGGGCCGGGGAGCTGTTTTTT
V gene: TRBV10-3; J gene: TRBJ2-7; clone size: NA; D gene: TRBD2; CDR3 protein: CAISGTSGGISYEQYF; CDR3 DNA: TGTGCCATCAGTGGGACTAGCGGGGGGATCTCCTACGAGCAGTACTTC
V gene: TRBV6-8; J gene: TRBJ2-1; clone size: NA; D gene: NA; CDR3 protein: CASSSLSDNLYNEQFF; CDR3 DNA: TGTGCCAGCAGTTCGTTATCCGATAACCTGTACAATGAGCAGTTCTTC
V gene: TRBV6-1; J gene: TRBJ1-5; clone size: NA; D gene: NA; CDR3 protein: CASSLEQDNQPQHF; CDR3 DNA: TGTGCCAGCAGTCTTGAACAGGACAATCAGCCCCAGCATTTT
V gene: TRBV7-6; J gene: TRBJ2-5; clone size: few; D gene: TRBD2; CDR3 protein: CASSLAEAGGQETQYF; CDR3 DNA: TGTGCCAGCAGCTTAGCTGAGGCGGGGGGGCAAGAGACCCAGTACTTC
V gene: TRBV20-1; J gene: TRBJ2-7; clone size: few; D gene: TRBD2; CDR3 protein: CSASTYRTSGGRSSYEQYF; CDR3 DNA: TGCAGTGCTAGTACCTATCGGACTAGCGGGGGCCGGAGCTCCTACGAGCAGTACTTC
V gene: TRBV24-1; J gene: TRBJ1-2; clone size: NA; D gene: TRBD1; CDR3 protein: CATSDPGQEAYGYTF; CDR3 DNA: TGTGCCACCAGTGACCCGGGACAGGAGGCCTATGGCTACACCTTC
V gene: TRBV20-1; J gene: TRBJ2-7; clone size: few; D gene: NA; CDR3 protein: CSARGGTTVLEQYF; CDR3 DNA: TGCAGTGCTAGAGGCGGGACGACAGTTCTCGAGCAGTACTTC
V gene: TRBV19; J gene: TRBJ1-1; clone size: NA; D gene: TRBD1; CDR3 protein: CASSIEPFGTGVITEAFF; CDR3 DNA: TGTGCCAGTAGTATAGAACCATTTGGGACAGGGGTTATAACTGAAGCTTTCTTT
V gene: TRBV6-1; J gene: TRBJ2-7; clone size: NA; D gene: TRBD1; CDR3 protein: CASSGTVTYEQYF; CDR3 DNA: TGTGCCAGCAGCGGGACAGTTACCTACGAGCAGTACTTC